The 8 T cell receptor beta chains given below trace back to one sample, sequenced in a study of OX40 agonist ivuxolimab in advanced cancers. Only in-frame clones appear in the TCRdb table, and some are missing; sequencing was by immunoSEQ multiplex PCR. The top ten hold 2% of the sample, which has around 100,000 clones, approximately 95% seen once. The source was CD4+ or CD8+ T cells sorted from blood, collected in a trial of the OX40 agonist ivuxolimab. Source of these receptors: an adult with an advanced solid tumor such as melanoma, head and neck, liver or kidney cancer.

The chain joins TRBV28 to TRBJ2-3; D ambiguous. The CDR3 consists of 12 residues. Deletions cut 6 bases from V and 5 bases from J, with 9 bases between. Germline loops: CDR1 MDHEN, CDR2 SYDVKM. The CDR3: CASSGFGDTQYF. The CDR3 bases are TGTGCCAGCAGCGGGTTTGGAGATACGCAGTATTTT.

V gene TRBV28 combines with J gene TRBJ1-5; D might be TRBD1 (6 bases). Trimming took 3 bases from V and 2 from J, leaving 11 bases between them. Germline V CDR1 and CDR2: MDHEN, SYDVKM. This CDR3 region has 15 residues. The CDR3 bases are TGTGCCAGCAGTTTCCTCCCAGGGGGCAATCAGCCCCAGCATTTT. This translates into CASSFLPGGNQPQHF.

This chain joins TRBV7-7 and TRBJ1-4; 7 nucleotides agree with TRBD1. The germline V gene encodes CDR1 SSHAT and CDR2 FNYEAQ (reference sequence). The CDR3 has 14 residues. J was trimmed by 6 bases and V by 0 bases; bases with no gene match: 1. In nucleotides, the CDR3 is TGTGCCAGCAGCTTAGCGCAGGGGGATGAAAAACTGTTTTTT. Protein product: CASSLAQGDEKLFF.

J is TRBJ2-1 and V is TRBV23-1; 8 bases match TRBD2. TRBV23-1 is an ORF for which the function is uncertain. CDR3 length: 16 residues. The V segment lost 4 bases and the J segment 1 base; nucleotides outside the gene matches: 6. The CDR3 spells CASSRLAGRSYNEQFF. In DNA, the CDR3 is TGCGCCAGCAGTCGGCTAGCGGGTAGGTCCTACAATGAGCAGTTCTTC.

V is TRBV28 and J is TRBJ1-5; tentatively, D is TRBD1 (6 bases). Germline lookup yields CDR1 MDHEN and CDR2 SYDVKM. The CDR3 is 15 amino acids. Trimming removed 6 bases at V and 5 bases at J, with 17 bases between. The DNA of the CDR3 is TGTGCCAGCAGAAAGGACAGATGGGGATATCAGCCCCAGCATTTT. It specifies CASRKDRWGYQPQHF. Full variable domain (missing parts from reference TRBV28 and TRBJ1-5): DVKVTQSSRYLVKRTGEKVFLECVQDMDHENMFWYRQDPGLGLRLIYFSYDVKMKEKGDIPEGYSVSREKKERFSLILESASTNQTSMYLCASRKDRWGYQPQHFGDGTRLSIL.

The chain combines TRBV27 with TRBJ1-5, with D tentatively TRBD1 (5 bases). CDR1 and CDR2 (germline): MNHEY, SMNVEV (reference sequence). The V and J ends lost 6 bases and 6 bases respectively, with 12 bases between them. This CDR3 comprises 13 residues. The CDR3 is CASSPGWSQPQHF. The DNA of the CDR3 is TGTGCCAGCAGCCCAGGGTGGAGTCAGCCCCAGCATTTT.

The rearrangement joins TRBV7-9 to TRBJ1-2; the D gene is possibly TRBD1 (6 bases). Looked up from germline, CDR1 is SEHNR and CDR2 is FQNEAQ (reference sequence). V was cut by 5 bases and J by 7 bases, with 26 bases left in between. The CDR3 runs to 17 residues. For the CDR3, the DNA is TGTGCCAGCAGCCCTTCCCTATCTGACAGCAGGGGAGGTGGCTACACCTTC. This codes for CASSPSLSDSRGGGYTF.

The J gene is TRBJ2-5, the V gene TRBV4-3; weak D call: TRBD1 (7 bases). Trimming removed 4 bases from V and 5 bases from J, with 20 bases in between. This CDR3 is 16 amino acids long. The germline V gene has CDR1 LGHNA and CDR2 YSLEER. The CDR3 bases are TGCGCCAGCAGCCCAAACAGGAGGGGGCGGGCGGAGACCCAGTACTTC. As protein: CASSPNRRGRAETQYF.